Included here is one T cell receptor beta chain sequence, with context. Only in-frame clones appear in the TCRdb table, and some are missing; sequencing was by immunoSEQ multiplex PCR. This sample has some 410,000 clones, with about nine tenths found just once. Treatment of the sample: roughly 20 received Ad26.COV2.S at low or high dose, single or two shots; a few received placebo; per-sample allocation not given. At day 63 after the first vaccine or placebo injection, samples were drawn. Expressing Wuhan-strain SARS-CoV-2 spike, an Ad26 vector served as the vaccine. The sample belongs to a study of Ad26.COV2.S vaccination and SARS-CoV-2 variants. Across the whole study: By the intramuscular route, Ad26.COV2.S was given once, or twice 56 days apart.

Looked up from germline, CDR1 is SGHAT and CDR2 is FQNNGV. Trimming cost V 5 bases and J 6 bases, with 14 bases left between them. CDR3 size: 14 residues. The specimen was peripheral blood, collected in a trial of Ad26.COV2.S vaccine versus placebo. The J gene is TRBJ1-5, the V gene TRBV11-2; D is unresolved. This clonotype originated in a person between 18 and 60 years old who received the Ad26.COV2.S COVID-19 vaccine or a placebo. The CDR3 here is CASSRDSPAQPQHF. The DNA of the CDR3 is TGTGCCAGCAGCCGAGACTCCCCCGCTCAGCCCCAGCATTTT. Together with reference TRBV11-2 and TRBJ1-5, the CDR3 gives the full variable domain: EAGVAQSPRYKIIEKRQSVAFWCNPISGHATLYWYQQILGQGPKLLIQFQNNGVVDDSQLPKDRFSAERLKGVDSTLKIQPAKLEDSAVYLCASSRDSPAQPQHFGDGTRLSIL.